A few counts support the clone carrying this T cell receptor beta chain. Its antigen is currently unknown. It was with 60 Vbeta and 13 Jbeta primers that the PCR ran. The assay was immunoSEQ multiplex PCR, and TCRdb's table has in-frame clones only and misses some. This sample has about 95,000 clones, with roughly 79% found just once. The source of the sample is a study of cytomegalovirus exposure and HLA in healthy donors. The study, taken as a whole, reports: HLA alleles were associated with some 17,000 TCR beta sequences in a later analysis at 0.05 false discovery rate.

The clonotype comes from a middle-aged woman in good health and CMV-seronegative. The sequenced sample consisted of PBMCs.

The CDR3 sequence: CASSLGAIRGYTF. The CDR3, as DNA: TGTGCCAGCAGCCTGGGGGCGATTCGTGGCTACACCTTC. This chain links TRBV14 with TRBJ1-2; weak D call: TRBD1 (6 bases). Trimming took 4 bases from V and 7 from J, leaving 13 bases between them. In germline, CDR1 is SGHDN, CDR2 FVKESK. This CDR3 has 13 residues.